A single sample gave rise to the 17 T cell receptor beta chains below, sequenced in a study of OX40 agonist ivuxolimab in advanced cancers. Profiling relied on immunoSEQ multiplex PCR, and the TCRdb table lists in-frame clones only, not all of them. The table has more than 80,000 clones, roughly 91% seen once; the top ten hold around 0.31%. Sequences were derived from CD4+ or CD8+ T cells sorted from blood, sampled in a trial of the OX40 agonist ivuxolimab. Every receptor here comes from an adult with an advanced solid tumor such as melanoma, head and neck, liver or kidney cancer.

The chain is built from TRBV7-3 and TRBJ2-5; TRBD2 might be the D (5 bases). The V end lost 5 bases, the J end lost 5 bases, and 12 bases lay between the germline ends. Germline-derived CDR1 and CDR2 are SGHTA and FQGTGA. The CDR3 is 13 amino acids. The CDR3 DNA reads as TGTGCCAGCAGCCCACGCCCGGGGGAGACCCAGTACTTC. It codes for CASSPRPGETQYF. The entire variable domain, with the rest obtained from reference TRBV7-3 and TRBJ2-5, is as follows: GAGVSQTPSNKVTEKGKYVELRCDPISGHTALYWYRQSLGQGPEFLIYFQGTGAADDSGLPNDRFFAVRPEGSVSTLKIQRTERGDSAVYLCASSPRPGETQYFGPGTRLLVL.

This chain links TRBV7-3 with TRBJ2-3, with TRBD2 matching over 7 bases. V was pared by 4 bases and J by 1 base, with 2 bases of the junction left unmatched. Germline CDR1 and CDR2: SGHTA and FQGTGA. CDR3 length equals 14 residues. CDR3 sequence reads: CASSSTSGTDTQYF. CDR3 coding DNA: TGTGCCAGCAGCTCCACTAGCGGCACAGATACGCAGTATTTT. Full variable domain (rest looked up from reference TRBV7-3 and TRBJ2-3): GAGVSQTPSNKVTEKGKYVELRCDPISGHTALYWYRQSLGQGPEFLIYFQGTGAADDSGLPNDRFFAVRPEGSVSTLKIQRTERGDSAVYLCASSSTSGTDTQYFGPGTRLTVL.

The chain uses TRBV7-2 and TRBJ2-1; 7 positions agree with TRBD2. V lost 3 bases, J lost 3 bases, and 5 bases stayed unmatched. CDR1 is SGHTA, CDR2 FQGNSA, per germline. This CDR3 contains 15 residues. The CDR3 region is CASSFLAGVYNEQFF. The CDR3 nucleotides read TGTGCCAGCAGCTTTCTCGCGGGAGTCTACAATGAGCAGTTCTTC. Full variable domain (missing parts from reference TRBV7-2 and TRBJ2-1): GAGVSQSPSNKVTEKGKDVELRCDPISGHTALYWYRQSLGQGLEFLIYFQGNSAPDKSGLPSDRFSAERTGGSVSTLTIQRTQQEDSAVYLCASSFLAGVYNEQFFGPGTRLTVL.

The chain joins TRBV27 to TRBJ2-1; 11 bases are a match to TRBD2. The junction had 2 bases not matched to a gene; V was cut back by 3 bases and J by 10 bases. Germline CDR1 is MNHEY and CDR2 is SMNVEV (reference sequence). This CDR3 is built from 13 residues. For the CDR3, the DNA is TGTGCCAGCAGTTTGTTAGCGGGAGGGGAGCAGTTCTTC. Translation: CASSLLAGGEQFF.

CDR3 amino acids: CASSLDGTAYPTGELFF. CDR3 bases: TGTGCCAGCAGCTTGGACGGGACAGCCTATCCCACCGGGGAGCTGTTTTTT. J is TRBJ2-2 and V is TRBV5-4; 7 positions agree with TRBD1. This CDR3 contains 17 residues. The V segment lost 0 bases and the J segment 4 bases; nucleotides outside the gene matches: 9. Per the germline V gene, CDR1 is SGHNT and CDR2 is YYREEE (reference sequence).

The chain employs TRBV5-6 and TRBJ2-1; 12 bases match TRBD2. The germline CDR1 and CDR2 sequences are SGHDT and YYEEEE. Trimming took 2 bases from V and 9 from J; bases not matched to a gene: 3. This CDR3 contains 14 residues. CDR3 sequence: CASSFTSGGPEQFF. As DNA, the CDR3 is TGTGCCAGCAGCTTTACTAGCGGGGGGCCTGAGCAGTTCTTC.

The chain combines TRBV18 with TRBJ2-1; 7 nucleotides agree with TRBD1. V shed 2 bases and J 3 bases; nucleotides not matched to a gene: 1. CDR1 is KGHSH, CDR2 LQKENI, per germline. The CDR3 is made up of 14 amino acids. CDR3: CASSPSGGYNEQFF. CDR3 nucleotides: TGTGCCAGCTCACCATCAGGGGGCTACAATGAGCAGTTCTTC.

This sequence joins TRBV29-1 and TRBJ2-6; possible D gene TRBD1, 5 bases. There are 13 residues in the CDR3. V lost 7 bases and J 0 bases, leaving 7 bases between the germline ends. Germline CDR1 and CDR2: SQVTM and ANQGSEA. The CDR3, as DNA: TGCAGCGGCAGGGACTCTGGGGCCAACGTCCTGACTTTC. It is translated as CSGRDSGANVLTF.

The chain is built from TRBV6-6 and TRBJ2-1, with 8 positions matching TRBD2. The CDR3 consists of 13 residues. CDR1 MNHNY and CDR2 SVGAGI come from the germline V gene (reference sequence). J was trimmed by 9 bases and V by 10 bases; bases with no gene match: 11. CDR3 residues: CATQMTGGGEQFF. The CDR3 DNA reads as TGTGCCACCCAAATGACGGGGGGGGGTGAGCAGTTCTTC.

The chain uses TRBV5-4 and TRBJ2-7; 9 bases match TRBD1. Germline lookup yields CDR1 SGHNT and CDR2 YYREEE (reference sequence). The ends lost 5 bases at V and 0 bases at J; junction bases unmatched: 6. The CDR3 loop spans 15 amino acids. Here the CDR3 DNA reads TGTGCCAGCAGTCCGACAGGGGGGAACTCCTACGAGCAGTACTTC. Translating it yields CASSPTGGNSYEQYF.

The chain links TRBV4-3 to TRBJ2-1; 13 bases map to TRBD2. Germline trimming cut 1 base from V and 0 bases from J; bases unmatched to any gene: 12. Germline assignment: CDR1 LGHNA and CDR2 YSLEER. The CDR3 is 21 amino acids. This CDR3 is CASSQAHAGTSGASSYNEQFF. The CDR3 coding sequence is TGCGCCAGCAGCCAAGCGCACGCGGGGACTAGCGGGGCGAGCTCCTACAATGAGCAGTTCTTC.

V gene TRBV11-1 combines with J gene TRBJ2-7; the match to TRBD2 covers 9 bases. V shed 1 base and J 6 bases; nucleotides not matched to a gene: 10. Germline CDR1 and CDR2: SGHAT and FQDESV (reference sequence). This CDR3 is built from 16 residues. The CDR3 DNA reads as TGTGCCAGCAGCTTAGAGAGGGGCCTAGCGGGGAGCGAGCAGTACTTC. It encodes CASSLERGLAGSEQYF.

The rearrangement uses TRBV23-1 and TRBJ2-7, with D possibly called TRBD1 or TRBD2 (5 bases each). TRBV23-1 is an open reading frame whose function is uncertain. Deletions cut 3 bases from V and 12 bases from J, with 21 bases between. The CDR3 is 14 amino acids. CDR3 coding DNA: TGCGCCAGCAGTCACCCCGGGCTCCTGGGACCTTTGTACTTC. It yields the protein CASSHPGLLGPLYF.

This rearrangement joins TRBV9 to TRBJ2-4; D is unclear. The CDR3 extends over 16 amino acids. The germline V gene encodes CDR1 SGDLS and CDR2 YYNGEE. V was trimmed by 0 bases and J by 3 bases, leaving 13 bases between them. CDR3 nucleotides: TGTGCCAGCAGCGTAGATTTAGGGTCTAGCAAAAACATTCAGTACTTC. It yields the protein CASSVDLGSSKNIQYF.

The chain recombines TRBV19 with TRBJ2-5; 11 positions agree with TRBD2. The V and J ends lost 5 bases and 5 bases, in that order; junction bases with no gene match: 13. Germline-derived CDR1 and CDR2 are LNHDA and SQIVND (reference sequence). This CDR3 spans 17 amino acids. The CDR3 sequence: CASSLTSGSYSGETQYF. The CDR3 DNA follows: TGTGCCAGTAGTCTTACTAGCGGGAGTTACTCGGGGGAGACCCAGTACTTC.

The chain joins TRBV29-1 to TRBJ2-3, with 9 nucleotides matching TRBD2. Losses at the gene ends were 6 bases for V and 1 base for J; bases not matched to a gene: 2. Germline lookup yields CDR1 SQVTM and CDR2 ANQGSEA. The CDR3 extends over 13 amino acids. The DNA of the CDR3 is TGCAGCGTCCGGACTAGCGGCACAGATACGCAGTATTTT. It is translated as CSVRTSGTDTQYF.

This chain links TRBV4-1 with TRBJ1-5; 7 nucleotides align to TRBD1. The CDR3 length is 13 residues. The V and J ends lost 10 bases and 3 bases, in that order; junction bases with no gene match: 6. The germline V gene encodes CDR1 MGHRA and CDR2 YSYEKL. The CDR3 region is CATQGGPNQPQHF. In DNA form, the CDR3 reads TGCGCCACCCAGGGGGGACCCAATCAGCCCCAGCATTTT.